There are many counts of the clone carrying this TCR beta chain. Its antigen is undetermined. TCR beta CDR3 regions were amplified from RNA. The primer set for the first-round RT-PCR of the TCR CDR3 was HTBI. TCRdb reprocessed the multiplex PCR reads via MiXCR and lists one record per CDR3 protein. The sample contains a few hundred thousand distinct CDR3 sequences, more than 15% of which appear only once. The CDR3 totals 14 residues. Per germline, CDR1 MNHNS and CDR2 SASEGT. V dropped 5 bases and J dropped 2 bases, with 13 bases sitting between them. This sample was taken from a study of T cells in Graves' hyperthyroidism and ophthalmopathy. Graves' hyperthyroidism qualified as stable when ophthalmopathy did not progress within 18 months. Using over 8.5 ml of fresh peripheral blood, PBMCs were prepared. Study conclusions and caveats: Researchers report that a 13 V-J model separated ophthalmopathy from stable hyperthyroidism.

The source material was blood. The receptor was derived from a woman aged 30 to 39 with Graves' hyperthyroidism. The chain has TRBV6-1 and TRBJ2-7; TRBD2 might be the D (5 bases). The CDR3, as DNA: TGTGCCAGCAGTAAGAGGGTAACCACCTACGAGCAGTACTTC. Its protein is CASSKRVTTYEQYF.